These T cell receptor beta chains were read from a single sample in a study of beta chain features in type 1 diabetes. TCRdb's copy holds only in-frame clones and misses some; the assay was immunoSEQ multiplex PCR. The table includes 450,000 to 550,000 clones, approximately 30% detected once. The specimen sequenced was naive CD4+ T cells from blood. Receptors originate from a man aged 18-30 years in good health. CDR3s include the opening cysteine and the closing phenylalanine or tryptophan. Each record gives: J gene, V gene, clone size, D gene, CDR3 DNA, CDR3 protein. The D gene is left open where the match is weak. Not every row has a clone size; where given, it reads once, few, many or a size class.

J gene: TRBJ2-5
V gene: TRBV29-1
clone size: -
D gene: -
CDR3 DNA: TGCAGCGTTGACCTCAGGGGCGTAGGGGAGACCCAGTACTTC
CDR3 protein: CSVDLRGVGETQYF

J gene: TRBJ1-2
V gene: TRBV30
clone size: -
D gene: TRBD1
CDR3 DNA: TGTGCCTGCCCTCATAGACAGGGGGCTAACTATGGCTACACCTTC
CDR3 protein: CACPHRQGANYGYTF

J gene: TRBJ1-1
V gene: TRBV18
clone size: -
D gene: -
CDR3 DNA: TGTGCCAGCTCGCAAGACCCGGGACCTGGGGCTTTCTTT
CDR3 protein: CASSQDPGPGAFF

J gene: TRBJ2-7
V gene: TRBV7-2
clone size: -
D gene: -
CDR3 DNA: TGTGCCAGCGGACAACCGGCCTACGAGCAGTACTTC
CDR3 protein: CASGQPAYEQYF

J gene: TRBJ1-1
V gene: TRBV28
clone size: -
D gene: -
CDR3 DNA: TGTGCCAGCAGTTTTATTAAGGGGCGGGATGACACTGAAGCTTTCTTT
CDR3 protein: CASSFIKGRDDTEAFF

J gene: TRBJ1-3
V gene: TRBV30
clone size: -
D gene: -
CDR3 DNA: TGTGCCTGGAGTGTACGAAGGTCTGGAAACACCATATATTTT
CDR3 protein: CAWSVRRSGNTIYF

J gene: TRBJ2-7
V gene: TRBV7-2
clone size: few
D gene: -
CDR3 DNA: TGTGCCAGCAGCTTAGGGGCAGGGCTCCCCTACGAGCAGTACTTC
CDR3 protein: CASSLGAGLPYEQYF

J gene: TRBJ2-7
V gene: TRBV5-4
clone size: -
D gene: -
CDR3 DNA: TGTGCCAGCAGCTTGCGCGAGGGAACCTACGAGCAGTACTTC
CDR3 protein: CASSLREGTYEQYF

J gene: TRBJ2-3
V gene: TRBV10-3
clone size: -
D gene: -
CDR3 DNA: TGTGCCTCGGAGGGGAGCACAGATACGCAGTATTTT
CDR3 protein: CASEGSTDTQYF

J gene: TRBJ2-7
V gene: TRBV30
clone size: -
D gene: TRBD2
CDR3 DNA: TGTGCCTGGAGCCCCCGGGAGCGGGGTTTCCCCTACGAGCAGTACTTC
CDR3 protein: CAWSPRERGFPYEQYF

J gene: TRBJ2-7
V gene: TRBV19
clone size: -
D gene: TRBD1
CDR3 DNA: TGTGCCAGTAGTGTGACAGGGGGCGCGTTCAACGAGCAGTACTTC
CDR3 protein: CASSVTGGAFNEQYF

J gene: TRBJ2-5
V gene: TRBV28
clone size: once
D gene: TRBD2
CDR3 DNA: TGTGCCAGCAGTTCATCTAGCGGCCCGCCTCGCGGGCCCCAGTACTTC
CDR3 protein: CASSSSSGPPRGPQYF

J gene: TRBJ2-5
V gene: TRBV6-6
clone size: few
D gene: -
CDR3 DNA: TGTGCCAGCAGTTACGGGCGAGACCAAGAGACCCAGTACTTC
CDR3 protein: CASSYGRDQETQYF

J gene: TRBJ2-7
V gene: TRBV7-2
clone size: few
D gene: -
CDR3 DNA: TGTGCCAGCAGCTTTTCCGGCCCCTACGAGCAGTACTTC
CDR3 protein: CASSFSGPYEQYF

J gene: TRBJ1-1
V gene: TRBV29-1
clone size: few
D gene: -
CDR3 DNA: TGCAGCGTTGTGCGGCCGTTGTCCACTGAAGCTTTCTTT
CDR3 protein: CSVVRPLSTEAFF

J gene: TRBJ2-7
V gene: TRBV7-9
clone size: few
D gene: -
CDR3 DNA: TGTGCCAGCAGCTACTCCGACTACGAGCAGTACTTC
CDR3 protein: CASSYSDYEQYF

J gene: TRBJ2-1
V gene: TRBV5-4
clone size: -
D gene: TRBD2
CDR3 DNA: TGTGCCAGCAGCTTCCCTAGCGGGGAGATAGAGAATGAGCAGTTCTTC
CDR3 protein: CASSFPSGEIENEQFF

J gene: TRBJ2-5
V gene: TRBV25-1
clone size: -
D gene: -
CDR3 DNA: TGTGCCAGTAGCCAGAGGAGGTTACAAGAGACCCAGTACTTC
CDR3 protein: CASSQRRLQETQYF

J gene: TRBJ2-1
V gene: TRBV28
clone size: few
D gene: -
CDR3 DNA: TGTGCCAGCAGCCTTCCCTACGATGAGCAGTTCTTC
CDR3 protein: CASSLPYDEQFF

J gene: TRBJ2-1
V gene: TRBV7-2
clone size: few
D gene: -
CDR3 DNA: TGTGCCAGCAGCTTAGGAATGATAGTGTACAATGAGCAGTTCTTC
CDR3 protein: CASSLGMIVYNEQFF

J gene: TRBJ2-2
V gene: TRBV7-2
clone size: -
D gene: -
CDR3 DNA: TGTGCCAGCAGCTTAGACGGCAACACCGGGGAGCTGTTTTTT
CDR3 protein: CASSLDGNTGELFF

J gene: TRBJ1-1
V gene: TRBV5-6
clone size: -
D gene: TRBD1
CDR3 DNA: TGTGCCAGCAGCTTAGTAGACCAGGGGGCGGGCACTGAAGCTTTCTTT
CDR3 protein: CASSLVDQGAGTEAFF

J gene: TRBJ2-7
V gene: TRBV7-9
clone size: -
D gene: TRBD2
CDR3 DNA: TGTGCCAGCAGCTCGACTAGCGGGAGGTACGAGCAGTACTTC
CDR3 protein: CASSSTSGRYEQYF

J gene: TRBJ2-7
V gene: TRBV7-9
clone size: -
D gene: -
CDR3 DNA: TGTGCCAGCATCCCCCACGGGGCAGGCTCGTACGAGCAGTACTTC
CDR3 protein: CASIPHGAGSYEQYF

J gene: TRBJ2-1
V gene: TRBV2
clone size: -
D gene: TRBD1
CDR3 DNA: TGTGCCAGCAGTGCTAGGGACAGGTCGGATGAGCAGTTCTTC
CDR3 protein: CASSARDRSDEQFF

J gene: TRBJ1-2
V gene: TRBV15
clone size: few
D gene: -
CDR3 DNA: TGTGCCACCAGCAGGCCGACCTCAGGGAATCCTTATGGCTACACCTTC
CDR3 protein: CATSRPTSGNPYGYTF

J gene: TRBJ2-7
V gene: TRBV6-6
clone size: once
D gene: -
CDR3 DNA: TGTGCCAGCAGTTACTACCGTAGCTACGAGCAGTACTTC
CDR3 protein: CASSYYRSYEQYF

J gene: TRBJ1-2
V gene: TRBV29-1
clone size: -
D gene: -
CDR3 DNA: TGCAGCGTCGGGGACGCAGGCTACACCTTC
CDR3 protein: CSVGDAGYTF

J gene: TRBJ2-1
V gene: TRBV6-6
clone size: -
D gene: TRBD1
CDR3 DNA: TGTGCCAGCAGGTCATCAGGGGGCTGGGAGCAGTTCTTC
CDR3 protein: CASRSSGGWEQFF

J gene: TRBJ2-5
V gene: TRBV5-4
clone size: few
D gene: -
CDR3 DNA: TGTGCCAGCAGCTTCGTCGCCCAGGGAGAGACCCAGTACTTC
CDR3 protein: CASSFVAQGETQYF

J gene: TRBJ1-1
V gene: TRBV29-1
clone size: -
D gene: -
CDR3 DNA: TGCAGCGTTAAGGAGGGCACTGAAGCTTTCTTT
CDR3 protein: CSVKEGTEAFF

J gene: TRBJ1-4
V gene: TRBV6-5
clone size: -
D gene: -
CDR3 DNA: TGTGCCAGCAGGGATGCAACTAATGAAAAACTGTTTTTT
CDR3 protein: CASRDATNEKLFF

J gene: TRBJ2-1
V gene: TRBV7-9
clone size: -
D gene: TRBD2
CDR3 DNA: TGTGCCAGCAGTCCTCTAGCGGGTTGGGGCGATGAGCAGTTCTTC
CDR3 protein: CASSPLAGWGDEQFF

J gene: TRBJ2-1
V gene: TRBV29-1
clone size: few
D gene: TRBD2
CDR3 DNA: TGCAGGGCCTCCGGGACTAGCGGGAGCCAGAATGAGCAGTTCTTC
CDR3 protein: CRASGTSGSQNEQFF

J gene: TRBJ2-2
V gene: TRBV30
clone size: few
D gene: -
CDR3 DNA: TGTGCCTGGAGTGTAGGATCCCGGGGACCCGGGGAGCTGTTTTTT
CDR3 protein: CAWSVGSRGPGELFF

J gene: TRBJ2-1
V gene: TRBV6-6
clone size: -
D gene: -
CDR3 DNA: TGTGCCAGCAGTTACTCTACAGGGCGGGGCGATGAGCAGTTCTTC
CDR3 protein: CASSYSTGRGDEQFF

J gene: TRBJ1-3
V gene: TRBV10-3
clone size: few
D gene: -
CDR3 DNA: TGTGCCATCAAGGAGGGGCCCGGAAACACCATATATTTT
CDR3 protein: CAIKEGPGNTIYF

J gene: TRBJ2-7
V gene: TRBV28
clone size: -
D gene: TRBD1
CDR3 DNA: TGTGCCAGCAGAGGACAGGGGGAATGGTACGAGCAGTACTTC
CDR3 protein: CASRGQGEWYEQYF

J gene: TRBJ2-3
V gene: TRBV5-1
clone size: once
D gene: TRBD2
CDR3 DNA: TGCGCCAGCTGCCGGGGGAGCGGGGTTAGCACAGATACGCAGTATTTT
CDR3 protein: CASCRGSGVSTDTQYF

J gene: TRBJ2-7
V gene: TRBV5-1
clone size: -
D gene: -
CDR3 DNA: TGCGCCAGCAGCTTTGAGGGAACTCATCGCCGAGAGCAGTACTTC
CDR3 protein: CASSFEGTHRREQYF

J gene: TRBJ1-1
V gene: TRBV4-1
clone size: -
D gene: -
CDR3 DNA: TGCGCCAGCAGCCAAGATTGGGAGGACACTGAAGCTTTCTTT
CDR3 protein: CASSQDWEDTEAFF

J gene: TRBJ2-5
V gene: TRBV6-6
clone size: -
D gene: TRBD1
CDR3 DNA: TGTGCCAGCAGTTACCGCGACAGGGGACTGGAGACCCAGTACTTC
CDR3 protein: CASSYRDRGLETQYF

J gene: TRBJ2-1
V gene: TRBV7-9
clone size: -
D gene: -
CDR3 DNA: TGTGCCAGCAGCCTGGACCTTTGGGCTGAGCAGTTCTTC
CDR3 protein: CASSLDLWAEQFF

J gene: TRBJ2-6
V gene: TRBV7-8
clone size: -
D gene: -
CDR3 DNA: TGTGCCAGCAGCTTCCGGGGTGCCAACGTCCTGACTTTC
CDR3 protein: CASSFRGANVLTF

J gene: TRBJ2-1
V gene: TRBV7-2
clone size: -
D gene: -
CDR3 DNA: TGTGCCAGCCTCTTGGGCAACTACAATGAGCAGTTCTTC
CDR3 protein: CASLLGNYNEQFF

J gene: TRBJ2-1
V gene: TRBV30
clone size: once
D gene: -
CDR3 DNA: TGTGCCTGGAGTTCTTTCCGGGCAAGAAGCTCCTACAATGAGCAGTTCTTC
CDR3 protein: CAWSSFRARSSYNEQFF

J gene: TRBJ2-5
V gene: TRBV2
clone size: -
D gene: -
CDR3 DNA: TGTGCCAGCAGTGATCGCGGCTATGAGACCCAGTACTTC
CDR3 protein: CASSDRGYETQYF

J gene: TRBJ2-1
V gene: TRBV5-4
clone size: -
D gene: TRBD1
CDR3 DNA: TGTGCCAGCAGCCCAGGGGGTCCTCCGAACTCCTACAATGAGCAGTTCTTC
CDR3 protein: CASSPGGPPNSYNEQFF

J gene: TRBJ2-3
V gene: TRBV4-1
clone size: few
D gene: -
CDR3 DNA: TGCGCCAGCAGCCAAGTTGTCGCCATCGATACGCAGTATTTT
CDR3 protein: CASSQVVAIDTQYF

J gene: TRBJ2-3
V gene: TRBV10-3
clone size: few
D gene: -
CDR3 DNA: TGTGCCATCAGTGAGGCCCTTGTCATCGGGCGCACAGATACGCAGTATTTT
CDR3 protein: CAISEALVIGRTDTQYF

J gene: TRBJ2-1
V gene: TRBV7-8
clone size: -
D gene: TRBD1
CDR3 DNA: TGTGCCAGCAGCAACTTCGCGACAGGGTTTGGCAATGAGCAGTTCTTC
CDR3 protein: CASSNFATGFGNEQFF

J gene: TRBJ2-6
V gene: TRBV10-3
clone size: -
D gene: TRBD1
CDR3 DNA: TGTGCCATCAACCGCGGACAGGGGGTACCTGGGGCCAACGTCCTGACTTTC
CDR3 protein: CAINRGQGVPGANVLTF

J gene: TRBJ2-7
V gene: TRBV7-2
clone size: -
D gene: TRBD1
CDR3 DNA: TGTGCCAGCAGTTTCCCGGGACAGGGAACCTACGAGCAGTACTTC
CDR3 protein: CASSFPGQGTYEQYF

J gene: TRBJ2-6
V gene: TRBV30
clone size: few
D gene: -
CDR3 DNA: TGTGCCTGGAGTGTGGACAGCCCAGACTCTGGGGCCAACGTCCTGACTTTC
CDR3 protein: CAWSVDSPDSGANVLTF

J gene: TRBJ2-7
V gene: TRBV15
clone size: -
D gene: TRBD2
CDR3 DNA: TGTGCCACCAGCAGAGAGGCTAGCGGGAGGTACGAGCAGTACTTC
CDR3 protein: CATSREASGRYEQYF

J gene: TRBJ1-1
V gene: TRBV12-5
clone size: -
D gene: -
CDR3 DNA: TGTGCTAGTGGTTTGGGGAAGAACACTGAAGCTTTCTTT
CDR3 protein: CASGLGKNTEAFF

J gene: TRBJ2-3
V gene: TRBV9
clone size: -
D gene: -
CDR3 DNA: TGTGCCAGCAGCTCGACGAGCTTTACGCAGTATTTT
CDR3 protein: CASSSTSFTQYF

J gene: TRBJ1-2
V gene: TRBV23-1
clone size: few
D gene: -
CDR3 DNA: TGCGCCAGCAGTCAAGGTGGCTACACCTTC
CDR3 protein: CASSQGGYTF

J gene: TRBJ2-1
V gene: TRBV7-2
clone size: -
D gene: -
CDR3 DNA: TGTGCCAGCAGCTCTAAGCGGGCAGCATACAATGAGCAGTTCTTC
CDR3 protein: CASSSKRAAYNEQFF

J gene: TRBJ2-4
V gene: TRBV6-6
clone size: few
D gene: TRBD2
CDR3 DNA: TGTGCCAGCAGTTACAGGGAGGGCATTCAGTACTTC
CDR3 protein: CASSYREGIQYF